Below, 12 T cell receptor beta chains from the same sample are listed, as sequenced in a study of T cell repertoires in cytomegalovirus infection (dated by TCRdb to 2018 to 2020). In the paper's terms, the treatment or condition label means: in vitro stimulation with specific CMV peptide epitopes to enrich CMV-specific T cells. The sequencer listed for this sample is Illumina HiSeq 1500. TCRdb passed the public sequencing reads through fastp at Q25 and MiXCR, retaining productive beta sequences. Rows are combined by CDR3 protein, so each entry shows the most common genes and DNA. Present in this sample are approximately 100,000 distinct CDR3 sequences, approximately 45% of which were seen just once. Just under 75% of the sample belongs to the ten largest clones. For these TCRs, the target antigens are not known. Sequenced here: CD8+ T cells from cultured PBMCs, sampled from culture after CMV antigen stimulation. These TCRs come from a human donor in good health (CMV status not recorded). Some clones in this sample may be carry-over from other donors' samples.

The rearrangement links TRBV6-5 to TRBJ2-5, with 12 bases that match TRBD1. The CDR3 runs 18 residues. Germline CDR1 reads MNHEY; CDR2 reads SVGAGI. Unmatched junction bases numbered 9, after V lost 4 bases and J lost 0 bases. The CDR3 DNA sequence: TGTGCCAGCAGTTCCCCCGGGACAGGGGGCCAGTACCAAGAGACCCAGTACTTC. Amino acid sequence: CASSSPGTGGQYQETQYF.

This clonotype was seen at least ten times. The V call is TRBV12-3 or TRBV12-4, the J call TRBJ1-1; D not resolved. The CDR3 extends over 13 amino acids. V lost 7 bases to trimming and J lost 2 bases, with 11 bases between them. The CDR3 here is CASTLGDNTEAFF. In DNA form, the CDR3 reads TGTGCCAGCACCCTTGGGGATAACACTGAAGCTTTCTTT.

In this sample, this clonotype turned up a few times. The chain employs TRBV11-3 and TRBJ2-1, with 7 nucleotides matching TRBD2. The CDR3 has 19 amino acids. Germline CDR1 reads SGHNT; CDR2 reads YENEEA. Unmatched junction bases numbered 12, after V lost 1 base and J lost 0 bases. The CDR3 region is CASSLGPRAGLSSYNEQFF. CDR3 sequence (DNA): TGTGCCAGCAGCTTAGGGCCCCGAGCGGGGTTAAGCTCCTACAATGAGCAGTTCTTC.

The chain recombines TRBV6-6 with TRBJ1-5; no firm D call. V was pared by 6 bases and J by 4 bases, with 16 bases between. The CDR3 spans 15 residues. Germline V lookup: CDR1 MNHNY, CDR2 SVGAGI (reference sequence). This CDR3 is CASSLEGAPNQPQHF. The CDR3 region has the DNA TGTGCCAGCAGCTTGGAGGGAGCCCCTAATCAGCCCCAGCATTTT.

J is TRBJ2-1 and V is TRBV27; D is unclear. Looked up from germline, CDR1 is MNHEY and CDR2 is SMNVEV (reference sequence). Trimming took off 4 bases at V and 1 base at J, with 5 bases between the two ends. This CDR3 is built from 13 residues. The CDR3 region is CASSWESYNEQFF. Written as DNA, the CDR3 is TGTGCCAGCAGTTGGGAATCCTACAATGAGCAGTTCTTC.

In its sample, this clonotype was seen many times. The chain uses TRBV7-2 and TRBJ2-1; no clear D gene. Between the trimmed V and J ends, which lost 2 bases and 0 bases, there was a span of 8 bases. The CDR3 has 15 amino acids. Germline V gene data show CDR1 as SGHTA and CDR2 as FQGNSA. CDR3 sequence reads: CASSLTESSYNEQFF. DNA of the CDR3: TGTGCCAGCAGCTTAACAGAGAGCTCCTACAATGAGCAGTTCTTC.

Note on this clonotype: The junction shows a germline mismatch at one end, possibly a read error. The CDR3: CSVGTSGGHTGELFF. CDR3 sequence (DNA): TGCAGTGTTGGGACTAGCGGGGGCCACACCGGGGAGCTGTTTTTT. The J gene is TRBJ2-2, the V gene TRBV29-1, with 14 positions matching TRBD2. CDR1 and CDR2 from the germline V gene are SQVTM and ANQGSEA. This CDR3 has 15 amino acids.

Here the CDR3 reads CASSLVARQETQYF. CDR3 sequence (DNA): TGTGCCAGCAGCTTAGTCGCACGGCAAGAGACCCAGTACTTC. This chain uses TRBV7-2 with TRBJ2-5; D unclear. There are 14 residues in the CDR3. Between the trimmed V and J ends, which lost 1 base and 2 bases, there was a span of 8 bases. Germline CDR1 reads SGHTA; CDR2 reads FQGNSA.

The chain is built from TRBV27 and TRBJ2-7; D not certain. Germline loops: CDR1 MNHEY, CDR2 SMNVEV (reference sequence). This CDR3 spans 12 amino acids. V shed 6 bases and J shed 5 bases, with 11 bases lying between them. The CDR3 protein is CASRSPPHEQYF. The CDR3 DNA follows: TGTGCCAGCAGATCTCCCCCCCACGAGCAGTACTTC.

This chain links TRBV10-3 with TRBJ2-1, with D tentatively TRBD1 (6 bases). This CDR3 contains 12 residues. Germline V gene data show CDR1 as ENHRY and CDR2 as SYGVKD. Trimming removed 7 bases from V and 6 bases from J, with 10 bases in between. CDR3 sequence reads: CAINTQGNEQFF. The CDR3 bases are TGTGCCATCAACACACAGGGCAATGAGCAGTTCTTC.

The rearrangement uses TRBV5-1 and TRBJ1-1; 7 bases line up with TRBD1. The CDR3 has 15 residues. Germline V CDR1 and CDR2: SGHRS, YFSETQ. V shed 4 bases and J 2 bases; nucleotides not matched to a gene: 8. CDR3 nucleotides: TGCGCCAGCAGCAAACGGACAGGCTCTAACACTGAAGCTTTCTTT. Its translation is CASSKRTGSNTEAFF.

This clonotype was counted a few times. The chain links TRBV7-8 to TRBJ2-1; 11 bases line up with TRBD1. The CDR3 is 15 amino acids. Germline V gene sequence: CDR1 SGHVS, CDR2 FQNEAQ. Losses at the gene ends were 4 bases for V and 7 bases for J; bases not matched to a gene: 6. The CDR3 loop reads CASSYWTGGGNEQFF. The CDR3 DNA is TGTGCCAGCAGCTATTGGACAGGGGGCGGGAATGAGCAGTTCTTC.